This note documents a single TCR beta chain sequence. This entry is derived from a study of blood T cell repertoires in COVID-19. Background on the study: Some COVID-19 samples were acute and others convalescent; all came from the United States, Italy and Spain.

CDR3 length: 13 amino acids. The V gene's germline CDR1 is MDHEN and CDR2 SYDVKM. Trimming cost V 6 bases and J 4 bases, with 13 bases left between them. Profiling relied on immunoSEQ multiplex PCR, and the TCRdb table lists in-frame clones only, not all of them. The table includes 130,000 or so clones, around 83% detected once. The chain recombines TRBV28 with TRBJ2-7, with TRBD1 as a possible D gene (5 bases). The sequencing sample was made of PBMCs or T cells enriched from blood (not recorded which). This sequence was found in a woman between 25 and 40 years old who had recovered from COVID-19. CDR3 in DNA: TGTGCCAGCAGAGACCAGGGTTTATACGAGCAGTACTTC. This translates into CASRDQGLYEQYF.